This TCR beta chain is drawn from a study of a mutant IDH1 vaccine in newly diagnosed glioma. Study overall: Earlier therapy was either radiotherapy, temozolomide, or both, and most got both. V12 came at week 35, V13 at week 47. General study results and limits: Pseudoprogression showed no apparent link to changes in top peripheral T cell clonotypes.

Profiled with immunoSEQ multiplex PCR; TCRdb holds only in-frame clones, not every one. Of about 83,000 clones listed, roughly 77% are singletons. Germline V gives CDR1 MDHEN, CDR2 SYDVKM. V was trimmed by 6 bases and J by 7 bases, leaving 15 bases between them. The CDR3 is made up of 13 amino acids. In regard to this clone: Its antigen remains unidentified.

The time point denotes: week 47, end of study. Each dose delivered 300 ug of mutant IDH1 20-mer peptide subcutaneously with imiquimod. The astrocytomas were IDH1-mutant, ATRX-negative, and WHO grade 3 or 4. The chain carries TRBV28 and TRBJ1-2, with D unresolved. The source of this sequence is a man aged 35-49 years with glioma. The sample was PBMCs, taken from a glioma patient whose treatment included an IDH1 peptide vaccine. The CDR3 DNA reads TGTGCCAGCAGGAATTCGACAAAACCTGGCTACACCTTC. This codes for CASRNSTKPGYTF.